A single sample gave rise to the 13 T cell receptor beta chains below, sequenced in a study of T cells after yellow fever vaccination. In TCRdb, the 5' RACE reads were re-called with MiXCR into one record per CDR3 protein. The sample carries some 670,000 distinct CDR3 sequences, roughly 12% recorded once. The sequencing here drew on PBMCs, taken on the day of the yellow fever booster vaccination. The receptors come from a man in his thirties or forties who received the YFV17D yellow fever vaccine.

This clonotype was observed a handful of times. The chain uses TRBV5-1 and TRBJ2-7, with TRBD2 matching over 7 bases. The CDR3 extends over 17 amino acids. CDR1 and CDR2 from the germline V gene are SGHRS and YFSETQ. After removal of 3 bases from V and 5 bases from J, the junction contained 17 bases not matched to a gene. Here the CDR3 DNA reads TGCGCCAGCAGCTCCGGTGAACTAGCCGGACTAGTCGACGAGCAGTACTTC. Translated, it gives CASSSGELAGLVDEQYF.

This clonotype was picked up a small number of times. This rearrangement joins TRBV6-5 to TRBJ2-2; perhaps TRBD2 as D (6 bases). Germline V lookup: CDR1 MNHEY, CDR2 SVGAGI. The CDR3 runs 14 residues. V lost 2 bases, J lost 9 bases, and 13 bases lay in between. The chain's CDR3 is CASSYVGSRRELFF. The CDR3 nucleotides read TGTGCCAGCAGTTACGTCGGGAGCCGCCGGGAGCTGTTTTTT.

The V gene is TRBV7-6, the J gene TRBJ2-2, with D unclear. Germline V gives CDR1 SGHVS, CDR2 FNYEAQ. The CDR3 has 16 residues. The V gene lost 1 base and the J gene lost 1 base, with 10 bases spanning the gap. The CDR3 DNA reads TGTGCCAGCAGCTTAGTGAGCCGGAGGAACACCGGGGAGCTGTTTTTT. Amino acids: CASSLVSRRNTGELFF. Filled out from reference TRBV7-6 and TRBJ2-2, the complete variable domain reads GAGVSQSPRYKVTKRGQDVALRCDPISGHVSLYWYRQALGQGPEFLTYFNYEAQQDKSGLPNDRFSAERPEGSISTLTIQRTEQRDSAMYRCASSLVSRRNTGELFFGEGSRLTVL.

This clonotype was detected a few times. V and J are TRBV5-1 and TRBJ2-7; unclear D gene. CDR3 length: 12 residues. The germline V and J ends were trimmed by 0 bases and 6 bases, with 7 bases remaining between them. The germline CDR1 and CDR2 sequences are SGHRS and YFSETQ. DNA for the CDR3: TGCGCCAGCAGCTTGGAAAGGGTCGAGCAGTACTTC. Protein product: CASSLERVEQYF.

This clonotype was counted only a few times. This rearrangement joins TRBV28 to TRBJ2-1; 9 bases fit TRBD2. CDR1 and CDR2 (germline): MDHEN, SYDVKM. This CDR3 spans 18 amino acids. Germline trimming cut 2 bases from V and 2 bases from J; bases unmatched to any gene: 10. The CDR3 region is CASSLSWGGRGTYNEQFF. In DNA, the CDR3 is TGTGCCAGCAGTTTAAGTTGGGGCGGGAGGGGGACCTACAATGAGCAGTTCTTC.

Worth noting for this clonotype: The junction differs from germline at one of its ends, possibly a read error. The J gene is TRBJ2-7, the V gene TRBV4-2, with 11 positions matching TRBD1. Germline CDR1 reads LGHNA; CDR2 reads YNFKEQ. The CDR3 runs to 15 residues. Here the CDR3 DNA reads TGTTCCAGCAGCTACCGGACAGGGGGCGACGACGAGCAGTACTTC. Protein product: CSSSYRTGGDDEQYF.

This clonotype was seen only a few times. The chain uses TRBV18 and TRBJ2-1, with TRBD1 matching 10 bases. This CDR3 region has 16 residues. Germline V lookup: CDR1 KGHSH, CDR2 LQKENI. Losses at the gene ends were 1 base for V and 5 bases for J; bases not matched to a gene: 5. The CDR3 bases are TGTGCCAGCTCACCACTTACGGGACAGGGGAACAATGAGCAGTTCTTC. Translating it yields CASSPLTGQGNNEQFF.

In nucleotides, the CDR3 is TGTGCGGGGTCCGAGACCCAGTACTTC. This encodes CAGSETQYF. The chain recombines TRBV19 with TRBJ2-5; the D is unclear. Germline V lookup: CDR1 LNHDA, CDR2 SQIVND (reference sequence). CDR3 length: 9 amino acids.

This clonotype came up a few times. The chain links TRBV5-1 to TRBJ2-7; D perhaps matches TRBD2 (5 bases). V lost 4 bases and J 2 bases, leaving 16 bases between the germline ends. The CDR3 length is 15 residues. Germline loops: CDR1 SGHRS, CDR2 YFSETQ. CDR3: CASSNGRDSAYEQYF. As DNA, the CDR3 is TGCGCCAGCAGCAATGGTCGAGATAGCGCCTACGAGCAGTACTTC.

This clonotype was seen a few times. CDR3 residues: CASSDETQYF. The CDR3 nucleotides are TGTGCCAGCAGTGATGAGACCCAGTACTTC. The chain carries TRBV25-1 and TRBJ2-5; no reliable D call. Trimming stripped 3 bases from V and 5 bases from J, with 1 base between. Germline CDR1 reads MGHDK; CDR2 reads SYGVNS. This CDR3 contains 10 residues.

The CDR3 region is CASSQVLTIQGGYTF. The CDR3 region has the DNA TGCGCCAGCAGCCAAGTCCTGACCATTCAGGGAGGCTACACCTTC. This chain joins TRBV4-3 and TRBJ1-2, with D maybe TRBD1 (5 bases). This CDR3 is 15 amino acids long. The ends were cut back, 1 base at V and 8 bases at J, with 17 bases in the middle. In germline, CDR1 is LGHNA, CDR2 YSLEER.

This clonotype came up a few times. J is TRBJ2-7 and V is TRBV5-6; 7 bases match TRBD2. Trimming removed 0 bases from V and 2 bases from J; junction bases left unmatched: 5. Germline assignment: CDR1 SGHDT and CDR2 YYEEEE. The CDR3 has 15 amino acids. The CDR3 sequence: CASSLEASGTYEQYF. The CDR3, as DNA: TGTGCCAGCAGCTTGGAGGCTAGCGGAACCTACGAGCAGTACTTC.

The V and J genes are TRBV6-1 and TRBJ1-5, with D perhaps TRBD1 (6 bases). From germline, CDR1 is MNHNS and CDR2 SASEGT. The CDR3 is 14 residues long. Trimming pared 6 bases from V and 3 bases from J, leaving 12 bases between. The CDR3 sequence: CASSQQGTNQPQHF. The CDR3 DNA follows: TGTGCCAGCAGCCAACAGGGAACCAATCAGCCCCAGCATTTT.